A single T cell receptor beta chain is shown here with its context. Antigen unknown. CDR3 length: 15 residues. CDR1 SGHRS and CDR2 YFSETQ come from the germline V gene. After removal of 2 bases from V and 1 base from J, the junction contained 6 bases not matched to a gene. The data stem from a study of cytomegalovirus exposure and HLA in healthy donors. Primers: 60 Vbeta forward and 13 Jbeta reverse. The protocol was immunoSEQ multiplex PCR, while the TCRdb copy is restricted to in-frame clones and leaves out a portion. The repertoire holds some 130,000 clones, with around 70% as singletons. Study-wide points: Across donors, most TCRs were seen rarely, yet some public ones were widespread.

Sequenced material: PBMCs. The chain joins TRBV5-1 to TRBJ2-7; the match to TRBD1 covers 7 bases. The TCR sequence derives from a man aged 25 to 40 in good health and CMV-seropositive. The CDR3 sequence is CASSLAGTVSYEQYF. The CDR3, as DNA: TGCGCCAGCAGCTTAGCCGGGACAGTGTCCTACGAGCAGTACTTC.